Shown below are 19 T cell receptor beta chains from a single sample sequenced in a study of regulatory T cells in long-lasting Graves disease. Described time point: newly diagnosed GD, antithyroid drugs for less than 3 months. After RNA was extracted from PBMCs, the TCR library was made from it. Assembly of TCR beta libraries relied on iRepertoire HTBI primers together with Arm-PCR of CDR3 regions. TCRdb used MiXCR to reprocess the multiplex PCR reads, holding one entry per CDR3 protein. Counted here are around 480,000 distinct CDR3 sequences, about 16% occurring once; the ten biggest clones make up approximately 25%. These data were likewise used in another study, on T cells in Graves' hyperthyroidism and ophthalmopathy.

The specimen comprised peripheral blood mononuclear cells (PBMCs), sampled at new diagnosis, from a patient treated with antithyroid drugs. These receptors were taken from a middle-aged woman with Graves disease.

This clonotype showed up many times. The junction departs from the called germline gene at one end, perhaps through a read error. The CDR3 protein is CASSLTGTEAFF. As DNA, the CDR3 is TGTGCCAGCAGCTTAACGGGGACGGAAGCTTTCTTT. The V gene is TRBV5-1, the J gene TRBJ1-1; D is perhaps TRBD1 (5 bases). The CDR3 totals 12 residues. Per germline, CDR1 SGHRS and CDR2 YFSETQ.

This clonotype has at least ten counts. The J gene is TRBJ1-1, the V gene TRBV20-1; the D is unclear. The CDR3 runs 13 residues. The germline gives CDR1 DFQATT, CDR2 SNEGSKA (reference sequence). The V and J ends lost 3 bases and 5 bases respectively, with 13 bases between them. CDR3: CSASNVLETEAFF. CDR3 in DNA: TGCAGTGCTAGTAACGTTCTCGAGACTGAAGCTTTCTTT.

V and J are TRBV10-2 and TRBJ2-6; D could derive from TRBD1 or TRBD2 (6 bases each). This CDR3 spans 17 amino acids. V lost 7 bases and J lost 3, with 19 bases in between. CDR1 is WSHSY, CDR2 SAAADI, per germline. The CDR3 spells CASTLGGSSYGANVLTF. For the CDR3, the DNA is TGCGCCAGCACCCTGGGGGGCAGCTCATATGGGGCCAACGTCCTGACTTTC.

The V call is TRBV5-5, the J call TRBJ1-6, with 9 nucleotides matching TRBD1. The germline V gene encodes CDR1 SGHKS and CDR2 YYEKEE (reference sequence). The V and J ends lost 5 bases and 10 bases, in that order; junction bases with no gene match: 10. The length of the CDR3 is 15 residues. The CDR3 nucleotides are TGTGCCAGCAGTCAAACAGGGACAGGGTGGTCACCCCTCCACTTT. Residues: CASSQTGTGWSPLHF.

The chain couples TRBV19 to TRBJ2-3, with TRBD2 matching over 8 bases. The V and J ends lost 1 base and 1 base, in that order; junction bases with no gene match: 4. The V gene's germline CDR1 is LNHDA and CDR2 SQIVND (reference sequence). CDR3 size: 16 residues. CDR3 sequence (DNA): TGTGCCAGTAGTATAGGTTCAGCGGGGGGCACAGATACGCAGTATTTT. Its protein is CASSIGSAGGTDTQYF.

This clonotype was seen many times. This chain uses TRBV12-3 or TRBV12-4 with TRBJ1-5; a weak D match, TRBD1 (6 bases). V lost 6 bases, J lost 5 bases, and 11 bases lay in between. The length of the CDR3 is 13 residues. CDR3 residues: CASRNRVHQPQHF. The CDR3 nucleotides are TGTGCCAGCAGGAACAGGGTCCATCAGCCCCAGCATTTT.

The rearrangement joins TRBV5-1 to TRBJ2-2; 7 nucleotides match TRBD1. V lost 0 bases and J lost 6; bases outside the gene matches: 5. CDR1 SGHRS and CDR2 YFSETQ come from the germline V gene. The CDR3 sequence is 15 residues long. CDR3 bases: TGCGCCAGCAGCTTGGTGGCCCAGGGGGCCGGGGAGCTGTTTTTT. This sequence encodes CASSLVAQGAGELFF.

There are a few counts of this clonotype. The V call is TRBV6-2 or TRBV6-3, the J call TRBJ2-2, with unresolved D. The V and J ends lost 2 bases and 6 bases respectively, with 16 bases between them. The CDR3 length is 16 residues. The germline V gene has CDR1 MNHEY and CDR2 SVGEGT. The CDR3 DNA sequence: TGTGCCAGCAGTTACCCAGGAGCGAAAATCTCCGGGGAGCTGTTTTTT. Translation gives CASSYPGAKISGELFF.

This clonotype was counted once. The V call is TRBV20-1, the J call TRBJ2-1; D is undetermined. Germline V gene data show CDR1 as DFQATT and CDR2 as SNEGSKA (reference sequence). Trimming left V 0 bases short and J 0 bases short, with 15 bases between. The CDR3 covers 17 residues. As DNA, the CDR3 is TGCAGTGCTAGAGATAGTGGGCCAGTGAGCTCCTACAATGAGCAGTTCTTC. This codes for CSARDSGPVSSYNEQFF.

This clonotype was seen at least ten times. The gene calls are TRBV3-1 and TRBJ2-7; maybe TRBD1 (5 bases). Trimming took 1 base from V and 9 from J, leaving 13 bases between them. Germline V gives CDR1 LGHDT, CDR2 YNNKEL (reference sequence). The CDR3 is made up of 13 amino acids. The CDR3 coding sequence is TGTGCCAGCAGCCAAGTAAGGGGAAGTGCGCAGTACTTC. It yields the protein CASSQVRGSAQYF.

V usage is TRBV5-6 and J usage is TRBJ1-4; maybe TRBD1 (5 bases). V was clipped by 3 bases and J by 4 bases, with 13 bases between them. The CDR3 runs 15 residues. Germline assignment: CDR1 SGHDT and CDR2 YYEEEE. The CDR3 reads CASSSRGRLNEKLFF. CDR3 in DNA: TGTGCCAGCAGCTCCCGGGGCAGACTTAATGAAAAACTGTTTTTT.

The chain employs TRBV19 and TRBJ1-1; unclear D gene. Germline CDR1 and CDR2: LNHDA and SQIVND (reference sequence). The V end was cut by 4 bases, the J end by 4 bases, with 10 bases between. The length of the CDR3 is 13 residues. The CDR3 sequence is CASSTRRATEAFF. CDR3 in DNA: TGTGCCAGTAGTACCAGGAGGGCCACTGAAGCTTTCTTT.

Comment on this clonotype: The junction departs from the called germline gene at one end, perhaps through a read error. This rearrangement joins TRBV7-9 to TRBJ1-5, with D uncertain. The germline V gene encodes CDR1 SEHNR and CDR2 FQNEAQ (reference sequence). The CDR3 spans 15 residues. The DNA for the CDR3 is TGCGCCAGCAGCCTGGGTTTGACTAGCAATCAGCCCCAGCATTTT. Its translation is CASSLGLTSNQPQHF.

The table lists this clonotype with many counts. V gene TRBV7-9 combines with J gene TRBJ2-7; D remains ambiguous. The ends were cut back, 5 bases at V and 3 bases at J, with 11 bases in the middle. Germline assignment: CDR1 SEHNR and CDR2 FQNEAQ (reference sequence). The CDR3 has 13 residues. The CDR3 here is CASSPTTSYEQYF. DNA for the CDR3: TGTGCCAGCAGCCCGACGACCAGCTACGAGCAGTACTTC.

The V gene is TRBV7-8, the J gene TRBJ2-2; 8 bases are shared with TRBD1. The V and J ends lost 8 bases and 2 bases, in that order; junction bases with no gene match: 7. Per germline, CDR1 SGHVS and CDR2 FQNEAQ. The CDR3 runs 15 residues. CDR3 DNA sequence: TGTGCCAGCGACAGGGGAATCCCAAACACCGGGGAGCTGTTTTTT. Translating it yields CASDRGIPNTGELFF.

Ten or more counts support this clonotype. V and J are TRBV3-1 and TRBJ1-4; 9 nucleotides agree with TRBD1. Germline CDR1 and CDR2: LGHDT and YNNKEL (reference sequence). This CDR3 spans 16 amino acids. J lost 3 bases, V lost 3 bases, and 5 bases had no gene match. The CDR3 is CASSQATGGANEKLFF. The CDR3 DNA is TGTGCCAGCAGCCAGGCGACAGGGGGGGCTAATGAAAAACTGTTTTTT.

This clonotype was found many times. One end of the junction is discordant with germline, which a read error may explain. The CDR3 nucleotides are TGCGCCAGCAGTTTGGACCGAATAAACACTGAAGCTTTCTTT. It encodes CASSLDRINTEAFF. V and J are TRBV5-1 and TRBJ1-1; D ambiguous. Germline lookup yields CDR1 SGHRS and CDR2 YFSETQ. The CDR3 has 14 residues.

This clonotype appeared a few times. The chain links TRBV7-3 to TRBJ1-1, with D tentatively TRBD1 (6 bases). This CDR3 is 13 amino acids long. Germline CDR1 SGHTA, CDR2 FQGTGA. The germline V and J ends were trimmed by 0 bases and 8 bases, with 10 bases remaining between them. DNA for the CDR3: TGTGCCAGCAGCTTAACGCTAGGGGGGGAAGCTTTCTTT. This encodes CASSLTLGGEAFF. The full variable domain, rest sourced from reference TRBV7-3 and TRBJ1-1, is GAGVSQTPSNKVTEKGKYVELRCDPISGHTALYWYRQSLGQGPEFLIYFQGTGAADDSGLPNDRFFAVRPEGSVSTLKIQRTERGDSAVYLCASSLTLGGEAFFGQGTRLTVV.

Remarks on this clonotype: Sequence at one end of the junction differs from germline and may be a read error. The rearrangement joins TRBV14 to TRBJ2-7; D gene ambiguous. The CDR3 has 13 residues. The germline gives CDR1 SGHDN, CDR2 FVKESK. The CDR3 DNA sequence: TGTGCCAGCAACCAATGGGGAACCTACGAGCAGTACTTC. Protein: CASNQWGTYEQYF.